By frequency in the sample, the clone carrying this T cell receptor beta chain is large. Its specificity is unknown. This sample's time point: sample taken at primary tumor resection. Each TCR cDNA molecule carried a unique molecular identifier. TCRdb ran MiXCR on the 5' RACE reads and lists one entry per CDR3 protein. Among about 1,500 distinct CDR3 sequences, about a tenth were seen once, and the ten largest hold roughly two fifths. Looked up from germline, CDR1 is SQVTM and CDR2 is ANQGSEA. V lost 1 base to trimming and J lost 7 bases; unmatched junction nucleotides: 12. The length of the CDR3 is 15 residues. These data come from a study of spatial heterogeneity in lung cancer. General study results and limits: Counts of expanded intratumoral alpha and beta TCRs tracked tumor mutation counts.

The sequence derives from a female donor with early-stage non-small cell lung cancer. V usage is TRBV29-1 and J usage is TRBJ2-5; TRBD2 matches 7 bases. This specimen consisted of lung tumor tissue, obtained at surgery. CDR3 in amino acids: CSVEVGLVKIGTQYF. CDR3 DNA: TGCAGCGTTGAAGTTGGACTAGTAAAAATAGGGACCCAGTACTTC.